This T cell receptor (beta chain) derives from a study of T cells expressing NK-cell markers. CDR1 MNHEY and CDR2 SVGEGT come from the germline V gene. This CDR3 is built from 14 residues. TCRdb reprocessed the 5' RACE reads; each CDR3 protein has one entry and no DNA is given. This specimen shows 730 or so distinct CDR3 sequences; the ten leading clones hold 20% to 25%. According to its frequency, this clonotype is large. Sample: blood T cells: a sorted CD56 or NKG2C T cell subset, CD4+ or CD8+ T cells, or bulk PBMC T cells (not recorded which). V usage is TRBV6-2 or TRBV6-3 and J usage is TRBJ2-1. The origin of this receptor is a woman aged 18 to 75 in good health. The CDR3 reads CASSYDADYNEQFF.